The present TCR beta chain was sequenced within a study of CD8+ T cells in alopecia areata. Study-level points and caveats: Scalp samples also yield sequences of resident alphabeta T cells from normal skin.

After isolation, RNA underwent reverse transcription to generate cDNA as the sequencing template. Here immunoSEQ multiplex PCR was the method, and the copy in TCRdb shows in-frame clones only, minus some. Among about 200,000 clones listed, more than 50% were seen once. PBMCs served as the source from which CD4+ and CD8+ T cells were sorted. Turning to this clone: What it binds is unknown.

Sequencing used CD8+ T cells sorted from blood. The clonotype comes from a human donor in good health.

Here the CDR3 DNA reads TGTGCCAGCAGCTGGACAGAATCTAATTCACCCCTCCACTTT. It codes for CASSWTESNSPLHF. This chain connects TRBV5-4 to TRBJ1-6; D may be TRBD1 (6 bases). This CDR3 is built from 14 residues. Trimming left V 3 bases short and J 6 bases short, with 10 bases between. The germline V gene has CDR1 SGHNT and CDR2 YYREEE (reference sequence).